The present T cell receptor (beta chain) was sequenced within a study of Ad26.COV2.S vaccination and SARS-CoV-2 variants. Study results and caveats: Spike-specific TCR breadth in vaccine recipients exceeded that seen in placebo recipients.

Profiled with immunoSEQ multiplex PCR; TCRdb holds only in-frame clones, not every one. This table holds hundreds of thousands of clones, 89% found once. Treatment in this sample: around 19 received Ad26.COV2.S at low or high dose, single or two shots; about 5 received placebo; per-sample allocation not given. Sampling was done on day 63 after the first vaccine or placebo injection. Germline V CDR1 and CDR2: SGHTA, FQGTGA. CDR3 length: 13 residues. The V end lost 5 bases, the J end lost 4 bases, and 9 bases lay between the germline ends. A word on this clone: Its target is unknown.

The sequencing used peripheral blood, collected in a trial of Ad26.COV2.S vaccine versus placebo. This clonotype was sampled from a person between 18 and 59 years old who received the Ad26.COV2.S COVID-19 vaccine or a placebo. The V gene is TRBV7-3, the J gene TRBJ1-5; D unclear. The CDR3 nucleotides read TGTGCCAGCAGCCCCGATGGTAATCAGCCCCAGCATTTT. Its protein is CASSPDGNQPQHF. The full variable domain, completed using reference TRBV7-3 and TRBJ1-5, is GAGVSQTPSNKVTEKGKYVELRCDPISGHTALYWYRQSLGQGPEFLIYFQGTGAADDSGLPNDRFFAVRPEGSVSTLKIQRTERGDSAVYLCASSPDGNQPQHFGDGTRLSIL.